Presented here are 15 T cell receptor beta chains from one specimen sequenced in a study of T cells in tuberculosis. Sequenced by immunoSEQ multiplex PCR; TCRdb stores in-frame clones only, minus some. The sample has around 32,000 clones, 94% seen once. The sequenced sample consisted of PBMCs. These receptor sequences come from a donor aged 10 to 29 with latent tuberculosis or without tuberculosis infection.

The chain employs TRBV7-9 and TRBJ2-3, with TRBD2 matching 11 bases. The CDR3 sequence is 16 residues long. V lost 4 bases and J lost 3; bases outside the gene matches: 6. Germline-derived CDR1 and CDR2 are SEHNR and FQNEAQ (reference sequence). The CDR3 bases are TGTGCCAGCAGCTCTAGACTAGCGGGATGGACAGATACGCAGTATTTT. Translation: CASSSRLAGWTDTQYF.

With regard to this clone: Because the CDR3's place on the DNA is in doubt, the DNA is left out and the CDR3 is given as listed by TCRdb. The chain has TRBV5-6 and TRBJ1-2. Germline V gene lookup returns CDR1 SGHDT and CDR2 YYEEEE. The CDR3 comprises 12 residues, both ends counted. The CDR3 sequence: CASSLFLEKYTF.

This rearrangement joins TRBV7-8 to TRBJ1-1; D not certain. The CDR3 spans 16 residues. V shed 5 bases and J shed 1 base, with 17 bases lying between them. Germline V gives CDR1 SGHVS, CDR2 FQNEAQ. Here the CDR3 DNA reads TGTGCCAGCAGCCGAAGCGTACGTCTAGGGAACACTGAAGCTTTCTTT. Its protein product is CASSRSVRLGNTEAFF.

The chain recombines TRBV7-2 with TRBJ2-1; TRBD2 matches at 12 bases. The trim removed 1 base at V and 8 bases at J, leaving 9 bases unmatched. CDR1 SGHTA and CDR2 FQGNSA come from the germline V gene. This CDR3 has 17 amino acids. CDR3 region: CASSLGLAGVLEYEQFF. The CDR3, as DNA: TGTGCCAGCAGCTTAGGACTAGCGGGAGTTCTGGAGTATGAGCAGTTCTTC.

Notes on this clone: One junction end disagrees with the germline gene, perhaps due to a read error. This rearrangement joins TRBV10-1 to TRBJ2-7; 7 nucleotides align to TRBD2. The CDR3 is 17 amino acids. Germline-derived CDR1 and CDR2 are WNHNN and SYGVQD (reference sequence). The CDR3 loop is CASSESTPGGSSHEQYF. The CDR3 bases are TGCGCCAGCAGTGAGTCGACTCCGGGCGGGAGCTCCCACGAGCAGTACTTC.

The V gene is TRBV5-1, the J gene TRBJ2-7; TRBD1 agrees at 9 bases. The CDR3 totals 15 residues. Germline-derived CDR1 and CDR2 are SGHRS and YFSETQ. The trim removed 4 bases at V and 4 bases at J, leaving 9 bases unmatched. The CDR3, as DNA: TGCGCCAGCAGCCTGCCGGGACAGGGAGGGTACGAGCAGTACTTC. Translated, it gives CASSLPGQGGYEQYF. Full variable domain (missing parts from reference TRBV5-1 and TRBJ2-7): KAGVTQTPRYLIKTRGQQVTLSCSPISGHRSVSWYQQTPGQGLQFLFEYFSETQRNKGNFPGRFSGRQFSNSRSEMNVSTLELGDSALYLCASSLPGQGGYEQYFGPGTRLTVT.

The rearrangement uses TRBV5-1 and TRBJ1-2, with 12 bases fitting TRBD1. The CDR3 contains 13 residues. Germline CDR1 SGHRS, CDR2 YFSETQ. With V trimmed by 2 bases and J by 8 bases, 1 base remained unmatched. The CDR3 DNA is TGCGCCAGCAGCTTCGGGACAGGGGGCGGCTACACCTTC. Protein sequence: CASSFGTGGGYTF.

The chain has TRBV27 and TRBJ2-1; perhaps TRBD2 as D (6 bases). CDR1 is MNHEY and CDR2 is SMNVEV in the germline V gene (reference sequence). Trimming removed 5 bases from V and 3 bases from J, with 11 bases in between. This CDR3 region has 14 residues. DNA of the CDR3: TGTGCCAGCAGTCCAAAGGGACTCTACAATGAGCAGTTCTTC. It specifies CASSPKGLYNEQFF.

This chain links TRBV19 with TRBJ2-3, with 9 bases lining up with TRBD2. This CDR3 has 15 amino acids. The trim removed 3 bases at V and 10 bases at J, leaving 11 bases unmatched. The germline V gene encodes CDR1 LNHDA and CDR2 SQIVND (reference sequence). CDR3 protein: CASSMSTSGLGAQYF. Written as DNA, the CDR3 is TGTGCCAGTAGTATGAGCACTAGCGGGTTAGGAGCGCAGTATTTT.

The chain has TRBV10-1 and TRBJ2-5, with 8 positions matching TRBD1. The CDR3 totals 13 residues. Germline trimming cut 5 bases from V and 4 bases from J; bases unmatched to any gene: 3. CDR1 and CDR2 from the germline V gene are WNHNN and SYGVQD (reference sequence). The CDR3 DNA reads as TGCGCCAGCAGTCAGGACAGGGTAGAGACCCAGTACTTC. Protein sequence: CASSQDRVETQYF.

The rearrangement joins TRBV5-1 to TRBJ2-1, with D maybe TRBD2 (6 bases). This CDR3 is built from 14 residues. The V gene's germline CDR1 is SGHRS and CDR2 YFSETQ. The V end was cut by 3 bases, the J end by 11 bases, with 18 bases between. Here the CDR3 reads CASSSRDSLSQQFF. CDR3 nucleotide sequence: TGCGCCAGCAGCTCCCGGGACTCCCTGTCTCAGCAGTTCTTC.

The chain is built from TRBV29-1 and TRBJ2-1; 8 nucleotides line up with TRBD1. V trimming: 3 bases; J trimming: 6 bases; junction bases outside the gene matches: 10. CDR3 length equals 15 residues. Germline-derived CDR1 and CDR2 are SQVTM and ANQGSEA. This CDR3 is CSVDRRGQGGNEQFF. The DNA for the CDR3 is TGCAGCGTTGACCGAAGAGGACAGGGTGGCAATGAGCAGTTCTTC.

The DNA for the CDR3 is TGTGCCAGCAGCTTATACGGCTATGGCTACACCTTC. This gives the protein CASSLYGYGYTF. V is TRBV7-9 and J is TRBJ1-2; D gene unclear. Germline V lookup: CDR1 SEHNR, CDR2 FQNEAQ (reference sequence). This CDR3 has 12 amino acids. V was clipped by 2 bases and J by 4 bases, with 5 bases between them. Combining the CDR3 with reference TRBV7-9 and TRBJ1-2 gives the whole variable domain DTGVSQNPRHKITKRGQNVTFRCDPISEHNRLYWYRQTLGQGPEFLTYFQNEAQLEKSRLLSDRFSAERPKGSFSTLEIQRTEQGDSAMYLCASSLYGYGYTFGSGTRLTVV.

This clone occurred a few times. The CDR3 nucleotides are TGCAGCGTTGAGGAGTCAGGGGGAGGTATACAGTACTTC. Translation gives CSVEESGGGIQYF. The chain is built from TRBV29-1 and TRBJ2-5; D is possibly TRBD1 (7 bases). Trimming shortened V by 3 bases and J by 11 bases, and 19 bases separated the two germline ends. CDR1 SQVTM and CDR2 ANQGSEA come from the germline V gene. The CDR3 contains 13 residues.

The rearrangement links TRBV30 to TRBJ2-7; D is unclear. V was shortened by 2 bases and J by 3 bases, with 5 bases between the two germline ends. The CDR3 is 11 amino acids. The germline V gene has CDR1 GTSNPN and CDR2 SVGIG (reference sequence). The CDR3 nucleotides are TGTGCCTGGAGTCCCGGCTACGAGCAGTACTTC. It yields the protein CAWSPGYEQYF.